This TCR beta chain is drawn from a study of blood T cell repertoires in COVID-19. Overall study: Samples taken during acute and convalescent COVID-19 were collected in the United States, Italy and Spain. T cells, B-cell-depleted T cells, or PBMCs provided the cDNA or gDNA that served as material.

Method: immunoSEQ multiplex PCR; TCRdb's copy keeps in-frame clones and lacks some. Among 250,000 or so clones listed, 88% were seen once. The ends lost 4 bases at V and 5 bases at J; junction bases unmatched: 6. CDR3 length equals 13 residues. Germline loops: CDR1 GTSNPN, CDR2 SVGIG (reference sequence). This chain uses TRBV30 with TRBJ1-1, with 8 bases that match TRBD1. The source material was peripheral blood. The TCR sequence derives from a woman aged 60-70 years with acute or convalescent COVID-19. CDR3 region: CAWKVQGETEAFF. DNA for the CDR3: TGTGCCTGGAAGGTACAGGGGGAGACTGAAGCTTTCTTT.